These 2 T cell receptor beta chains share one sample of origin, sequenced in a study of a mutant IDH1 vaccine in newly diagnosed glioma. Indicated time point: week 35, safety follow-up. Topical imiquimod was applied with each vaccine dose, which held 300 ug of mutant IDH1 20-mer peptide. TCRdb's copy holds only in-frame clones and misses some; the assay was immunoSEQ multiplex PCR. The sample consists of around 54,000 clones, around 85% of them appearing once. Their antigens remain unidentified. This sample comprised PBMCs, obtained from a glioma patient whose treatment included an IDH1 peptide vaccine. These receptors were obtained from a man aged 40-55 years with glioma.

The V and J genes are TRBV5-6 and TRBJ2-1; 9 bases fit TRBD1. The J segment lost 7 bases and the V segment lost 4 bases, leaving 15 bases of the junction unmatched. CDR3 length: 17 residues. Germline V gene sequence: CDR1 SGHDT, CDR2 YYEEEE. This chain's CDR3 is CASSLMRQGGRENEQFF. As DNA, the CDR3 is TGTGCCAGCAGCCTTATGAGACAGGGGGGTCGAGAAAATGAGCAGTTCTTC.

The chain carries TRBV6-1 and TRBJ2-5; D unresolved. Trimming took 7 bases from V and 5 from J, leaving 11 bases between them. Germline values: CDR1 MNHNS, CDR2 SASEGT. CDR3 size: 12 residues. The CDR3 bases are TGTGCCAGCACCCCCCGATGGGAGACCCAGTACTTC. It translates to CASTPRWETQYF.